What follows describes a single T cell receptor (beta chain). Its antigen remains unknown. The sample holds other DNA sequences that translate to the same CDR3. These data come from a study of beta chain features in type 1 diabetes. Regarding the study as a whole: High-TCR-expressing cells could be over-represented by cDNA sequencing. The study notes PCR might favor shorter templates equally in patients and controls. A moderate, significant TCRB CDR3 shortening appeared in type 1 diabetes across four CD4+ subsets. Patients' naive, central memory and Treg TCRB repertoires seemed closer to one another than those of healthy donors.

Every isolated RNA sample was fully reverse transcribed, so sequencing captured expressed TCRB transcripts. TCRdb keeps only in-frame clones here, not all; method: immunoSEQ multiplex PCR. This table has around 500,000 clones, 30% appearing once. The CDR3 has 15 amino acids. V shed 2 bases, J shed 4 bases, and the junction held 9 bases outside the gene matches. Germline values: CDR1 GTSNPN, CDR2 SVGIG (reference sequence). This sequence originates from a man between 18 and 29 years old in good health. Material: naive CD4+ T cells from blood. The rearrangement joins TRBV30 to TRBJ2-7, with 9 bases identical to TRBD1. CDR3 nucleotide sequence: TGTGCCTGGAGTCAAGACAGGGGGATTCAGTACGAGCAGTACTTC. Encoded protein: CAWSQDRGIQYEQYF.